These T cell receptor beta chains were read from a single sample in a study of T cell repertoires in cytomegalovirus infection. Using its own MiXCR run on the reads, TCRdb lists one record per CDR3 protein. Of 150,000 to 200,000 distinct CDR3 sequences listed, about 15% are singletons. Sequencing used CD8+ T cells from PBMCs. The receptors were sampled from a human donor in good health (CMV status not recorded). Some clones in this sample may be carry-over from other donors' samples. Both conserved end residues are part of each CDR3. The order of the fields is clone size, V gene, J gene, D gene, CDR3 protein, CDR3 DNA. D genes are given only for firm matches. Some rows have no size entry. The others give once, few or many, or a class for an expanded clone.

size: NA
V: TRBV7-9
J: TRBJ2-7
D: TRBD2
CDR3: CASSSPGTSVIYEQYF
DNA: TGTGCCAGCAGCTCCCCCGGGACTAGCGTCATTTACGAGCAGTACTTC

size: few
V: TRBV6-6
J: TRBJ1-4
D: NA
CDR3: CASSALLREKLFF
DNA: TGTGCCAGCAGCGCCCTACTTAGAGAAAAACTGTTTTTT

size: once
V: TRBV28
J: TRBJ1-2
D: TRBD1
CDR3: CASSLTPTGEDGYTF
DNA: TGTGCCAGCAGTCTAACACCTACAGGGGAGGATGGCTACACCTTC

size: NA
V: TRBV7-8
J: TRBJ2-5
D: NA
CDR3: CASSLDWGETQYF
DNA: TGTGCCAGCAGCTTAGATTGGGGAGAGACCCAGTACTTC

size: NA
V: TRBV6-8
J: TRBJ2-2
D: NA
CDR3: CASKGTPTGELFF
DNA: TGTGCCAGCAAGGGGACTCCAACCGGGGAGCTGTTTTTT

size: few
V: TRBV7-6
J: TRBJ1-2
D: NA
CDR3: CASSPNAQPYDYGYTF
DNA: TGTGCCAGCAGCCCCAACGCGCAGCCCTACGACTATGGCTACACCTTC

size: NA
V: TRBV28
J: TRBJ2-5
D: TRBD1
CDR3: CASSRTTGSLETQYF
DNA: TGTGCCAGCAGTCGGACGACAGGGAGTTTAGAGACCCAGTACTTC

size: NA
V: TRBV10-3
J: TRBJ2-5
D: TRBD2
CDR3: CAISESGTSPEETQYF
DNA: TGTGCCATCAGTGAGTCAGGGACTAGCCCCGAAGAGACCCAGTACTTC

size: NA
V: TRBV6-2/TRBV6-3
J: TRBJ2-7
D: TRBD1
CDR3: CASRPPGQSSYEQYF
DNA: TGTGCCAGCAGACCTCCGGGACAGAGCTCCTACGAGCAGTACTTC

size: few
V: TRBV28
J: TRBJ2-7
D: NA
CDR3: CASSPSSSYEQYF
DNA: TGTGCCAGCAGTCCGTCGAGCTCCTACGAGCAGTACTTC

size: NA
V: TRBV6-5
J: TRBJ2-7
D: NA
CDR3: CASSYSNAGYEQYF
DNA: TGTGCCAGCAGTTACTCCAATGCGGGCTACGAGCAGTACTTC

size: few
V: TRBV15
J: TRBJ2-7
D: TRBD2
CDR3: CATSRAPGGEQYF
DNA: TGTGCCACCAGCAGAGCACCGGGGGGCGAGCAGTACTTC

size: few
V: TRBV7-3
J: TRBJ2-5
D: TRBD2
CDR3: CASSPTSGGAATQYF
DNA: TGTGCCAGCAGCCCGACTAGCGGGGGGGCGGCGACCCAGTACTTC

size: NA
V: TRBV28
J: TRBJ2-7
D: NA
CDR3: CASSRQLGYEQYF
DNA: TGTGCCAGCAGTCGACAGTTAGGCTACGAGCAGTACTTC

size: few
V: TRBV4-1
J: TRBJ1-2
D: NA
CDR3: CASSHPRGDYGYTF
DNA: TGCGCCAGCAGCCATCCCCGTGGAGACTATGGCTACACCTTC

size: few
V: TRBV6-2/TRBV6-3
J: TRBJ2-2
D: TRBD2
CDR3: CASTRPGLARTGELFF
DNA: TGTGCCAGCACCCGACCGGGACTAGCAAGGACCGGGGAGCTGTTTTTT

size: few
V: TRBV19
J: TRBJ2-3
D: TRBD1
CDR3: CASSPSGGEIWYF
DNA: TGTGCCAGTAGTCCGTCAGGGGGCGAGATCTGGTATTTT

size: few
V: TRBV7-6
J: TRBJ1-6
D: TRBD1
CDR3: CASSLDGQGNSPLHF
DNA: TGTGCCAGCAGCTTAGACGGACAGGGTAATTCACCCCTCCACTTT

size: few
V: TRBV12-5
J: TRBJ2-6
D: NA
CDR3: CASGLAGAGANVLTF
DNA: TGTGCTAGTGGTTTGGCCGGGGCTGGGGCCAACGTCCTGACTTTC

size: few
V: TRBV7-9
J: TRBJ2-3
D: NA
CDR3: CASSPPDPTDTQYF
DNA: TGTGCCAGCAGCCCACCAGACCCCACAGATACGCAGTATTTT

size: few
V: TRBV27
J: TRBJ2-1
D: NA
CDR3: CASSLGRHSHQFF
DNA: TGTGCCAGCAGTTTAGGGCGCCACTCCCATCAGTTCTTC

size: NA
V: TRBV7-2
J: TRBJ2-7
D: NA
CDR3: CASSLARASASVNEQYF
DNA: TGTGCCAGCAGCTTAGCGAGAGCTAGCGCCTCCGTTAACGAGCAGTACTTC

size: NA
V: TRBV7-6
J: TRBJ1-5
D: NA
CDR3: CASSSTGNQPQHF
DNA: TGTGCCAGCAGCTCGACGGGGAATCAGCCCCAGCATTTT

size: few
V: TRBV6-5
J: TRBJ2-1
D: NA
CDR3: CASSYSQGKDCHF
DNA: TGTGCCAGCAGTTACTCGCAGGGGAAAGATTGTCACTTC

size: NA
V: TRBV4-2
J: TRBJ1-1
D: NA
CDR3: CASSQDGAREAFF
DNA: TGTGCCAGCAGCCAAGATGGGGCCAGGGAAGCTTTCTTT

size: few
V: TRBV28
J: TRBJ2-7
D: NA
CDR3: CASSLSLTGTFNSYEQYF
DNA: TGTGCCAGCAGTTTATCGCTAACCGGGACCTTTAACTCCTACGAGCAGTACTTC

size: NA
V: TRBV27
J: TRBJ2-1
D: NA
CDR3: CASSLGASNYNEQFF
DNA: TGTGCCAGCAGTTTAGGAGCGTCAAATTACAATGAGCAGTTCTTC

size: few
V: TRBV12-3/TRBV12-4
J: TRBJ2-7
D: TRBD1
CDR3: CASSRGTGGLYEQYF
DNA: TGTGCCAGCAGTCGCGGGACAGGGGGCCTCTACGAGCAGTACTTC

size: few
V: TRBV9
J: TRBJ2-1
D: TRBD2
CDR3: CASSVSGRQFF
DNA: TGTGCCAGCAGCGTCAGCGGGAGGCAGTTCTTC